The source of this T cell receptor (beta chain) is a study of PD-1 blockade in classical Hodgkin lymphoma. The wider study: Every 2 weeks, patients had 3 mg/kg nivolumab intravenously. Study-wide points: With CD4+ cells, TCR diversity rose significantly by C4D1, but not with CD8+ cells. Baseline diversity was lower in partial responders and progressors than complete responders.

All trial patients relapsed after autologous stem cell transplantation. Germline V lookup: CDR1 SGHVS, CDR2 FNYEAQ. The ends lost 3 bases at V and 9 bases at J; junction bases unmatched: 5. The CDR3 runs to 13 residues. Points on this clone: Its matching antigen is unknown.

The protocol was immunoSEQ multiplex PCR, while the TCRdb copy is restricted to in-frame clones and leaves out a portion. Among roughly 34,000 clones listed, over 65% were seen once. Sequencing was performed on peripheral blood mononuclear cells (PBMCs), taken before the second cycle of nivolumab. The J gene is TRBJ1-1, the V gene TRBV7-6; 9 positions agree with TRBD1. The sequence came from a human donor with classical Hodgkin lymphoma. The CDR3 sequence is CASSLGGQGKAFF. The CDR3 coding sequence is TGTGCCAGCAGCTTGGGGGGACAGGGTAAAGCTTTCTTT.